These 32 T cell receptor beta chains originate from one sample sequenced in a study of cytomegalovirus exposure and HLA in healthy donors. Primers included in the PCR were 60 Vbeta and 13 Jbeta primers. This table comes from immunoSEQ multiplex PCR, and its TCRdb copy is limited to in-frame clones, with some not included. Of about 190,000 clones in the sample, under 80% were seen once. The sequencing input was PBMCs. These receptors came from a young man in good health and CMV-seropositive.

The CDR3 spells CASSSTGGENTEAFF. CDR3 coding DNA: TGTGCCAGCAGTTCTACGGGGGGGGAAAACACTGAAGCTTTCTTT. The chain combines TRBV27 with TRBJ1-1, with TRBD1 as a possible D gene (5 bases). The germline V gene encodes CDR1 MNHEY and CDR2 SMNVEV (reference sequence). Trimming cost V 4 bases and J 2 bases, with 14 bases left between them. The CDR3 extends over 15 amino acids.

The chain recombines TRBV19 with TRBJ1-4; D not certain. Trimming pared 7 bases from V and 10 bases from J, leaving 19 bases between. The germline gives CDR1 LNHDA, CDR2 SQIVND (reference sequence). The CDR3 consists of 14 residues. CDR3 coding DNA: TGTGCCAGTACCCCAGGAGGTGGGAGAATAAAACTGTTTTTT. It translates to CASTPGGGRIKLFF.

J is TRBJ2-3 and V is TRBV7-2, with D possibly TRBD1 on 5 matching bases. With 1 base removed from V and 3 bases from J, the gap between germline ends came to 14 bases. Germline V gene data show CDR1 as SGHTA and CDR2 as FQGNSA. The CDR3 spans 16 residues. CDR3 loop: CASSLGRPGNTDTQYF. In DNA form, the CDR3 reads TGTGCCAGCAGCTTAGGTCGACCAGGGAATACAGATACGCAGTATTTT.

This clone was counted only a few times. The rearrangement links TRBV7-9 to TRBJ1-1, with D possibly matching TRBD1 (5 bases). V gave up 1 base and J gave up 4 bases, with 10 bases separating them. This CDR3 is 14 amino acids long. The V gene's germline CDR1 is SEHNR and CDR2 FQNEAQ (reference sequence). The CDR3 is CASSLVRQGTEAFF. In DNA, the CDR3 is TGTGCCAGCAGCTTAGTTAGGCAGGGCACTGAAGCTTTCTTT. Based on the CDR3 plus reference TRBV7-9 and TRBJ1-1, the full variable domain is DTGVSQNPRHKITKRGQNVTFRCDPISEHNRLYWYRQTLGQGPEFLTYFQNEAQLEKSRLLSDRFSAERPKGSFSTLEIQRTEQGDSAMYLCASSLVRQGTEAFFGQGTRLTVV.

V gene TRBV6-5 combines with J gene TRBJ2-5, with D perhaps TRBD2 (6 bases). The DNA end lines up better with TRBJ2-7; the J call may be wrong. Germline values: CDR1 MNHEY, CDR2 SVGAGI. The CDR3 covers 13 residues. As DNA, the CDR3 is TGTGCCAGCGCCCGGGACTTCTCCTACGAGCAGTACTTC. Encoded protein: CASARDFSYEQYF.

This chain links TRBV4-1 with TRBJ2-5; D gene uncertain. Trimming took 4 bases from V and 4 from J, leaving 16 bases between them. The CDR3 is 15 amino acids. The V gene's germline CDR1 is MGHRA and CDR2 YSYEKL. The CDR3 sequence is CASSRFVLLTETQYF. CDR3 bases: TGCGCCAGCAGCCGTTTTGTTCTACTCACAGAGACCCAGTACTTC.

The chain uses TRBV11-1 and TRBJ2-1, with a possible D match to TRBD2 (5 bases). Germline CDR1 SGHAT, CDR2 FQDESV (reference sequence). V lost 3 bases and J lost 4, with 16 bases in between. This CDR3 has 16 residues. The CDR3: CASSFRIRGAYNEQFF. CDR3 nucleotide sequence: TGTGCCAGCAGCTTCAGGATCCGGGGAGCTTACAATGAGCAGTTCTTC.

The CDR3 loop is CASSLGRLNTEAFF. The CDR3 DNA is TGCGCCAGCAGCTTGGGCAGGCTGAACACTGAAGCTTTCTTT. The rearrangement joins TRBV5-1 to TRBJ1-1; D remains ambiguous. Germline V gene lookup returns CDR1 SGHRS and CDR2 YFSETQ. Trimming shortened V by 0 bases and J by 0 bases, and 6 bases separated the two germline ends. This CDR3 spans 14 amino acids. The full variable domain, in which reference TRBV5-1 and TRBJ1-1 provide the parts outside the CDR3, is KAGVTQTPRYLIKTRGQQVTLSCSPISGHRSVSWYQQTPGQGLQFLFEYFSETQRNKGNFPGRFSGRQFSNSRSEMNVSTLELGDSALYLCASSLGRLNTEAFFGQGTRLTVV.

J is TRBJ2-7 and V is TRBV30, with D tentatively TRBD2 (6 bases). Per the germline V gene, CDR1 is GTSNPN and CDR2 is SVGIG (reference sequence). The CDR3 has 13 residues. The ends were cut back, 5 bases at V and 0 bases at J, with 11 bases in the middle. In DNA form, the CDR3 reads TGTGCCTGGGATCACGGGGGCTCCTACGAGCAGTACTTC. This translates into CAWDHGGSYEQYF.

The V and J genes are TRBV11-2 and TRBJ2-7; D is perhaps TRBD1 (5 bases). Germline values: CDR1 SGHAT, CDR2 FQNNGV. The CDR3 sequence is 15 residues long. The ends were cut back, 5 bases at V and 3 bases at J, with 17 bases in the middle. The CDR3 DNA is TGTGCCAGCAGCCCCCTAGGGCAGGGCTTCTACGAGCAGTACTTC. Translation gives CASSPLGQGFYEQYF.

The chain employs TRBV9 and TRBJ1-5; D is possibly TRBD1 (5 bases). This CDR3 contains 15 residues. V was trimmed by 0 bases and J by 7 bases, leaving 14 bases between them. Germline CDR1 SGDLS, CDR2 YYNGEE. Here the CDR3 reads CASSVGQGGYQPQHF. The CDR3 DNA reads as TGTGCCAGCAGCGTAGGGCAGGGAGGGTACCAGCCCCAGCATTTT.

V gene TRBV5-1 combines with J gene TRBJ1-5, with D hard to call. CDR1 SGHRS and CDR2 YFSETQ come from the germline V gene. Trimming removed 0 bases at V and 6 bases at J, with 13 bases between. The length of the CDR3 is 15 residues. The DNA of the CDR3 is TGCGCCAGCAGCTTGGGCCCGTTGGGAGGTCAGCCCCAGCATTTT. It specifies CASSLGPLGGQPQHF.

The rearrangement joins TRBV21-1 to TRBJ2-7; the table's D call, TRBD1, was not checked against the DNA. TRBV21-1 is designated a pseudogene. The CDR3 has 15 residues. CDR3 protein: CASTYPGTVIYEQYF. For the CDR3, the DNA is TGTGCCAGCACCTACCCCGGGACAGTGATCTACGAGCAGTACTTC.

As DNA, the CDR3 is TGTGCCAGCACGCTAGCGGGGGGGTACAATGAGCAGTTCTTC. Translation: CASTLAGGYNEQFF. The gene calls are TRBV28 and TRBJ2-1; 12 nucleotides agree with TRBD2. V lost 7 bases and J lost 4; bases outside the gene matches: 2. Germline CDR1 and CDR2: MDHEN and SYDVKM. This CDR3 spans 14 amino acids.

The chain has TRBV7-2 and TRBJ1-2; D is undetermined. There are 13 residues in the CDR3. Looked up from germline, CDR1 is SGHTA and CDR2 is FQGNSA. V was shortened by 2 bases and J by 4 bases, with 8 bases between the two germline ends. CDR3 sequence (DNA): TGTGCCAGCAGCTTAACAACCTCCTATGGCTACACCTTC. It is translated as CASSLTTSYGYTF. Complete variable domain (other parts from reference TRBV7-2 and TRBJ1-2): GAGVSQSPSNKVTEKGKDVELRCDPISGHTALYWYRQSLGQGLEFLIYFQGNSAPDKSGLPSDRFSAERTGGSVSTLTIQRTQQEDSAVYLCASSLTTSYGYTFGSGTRLTVV.

The rearrangement joins TRBV7-9 to TRBJ1-5, with TRBD1 as a possible D gene (6 bases). The CDR3 loop spans 15 amino acids. V was shortened by 2 bases and J by 4 bases, with 12 bases between the two germline ends. Germline-derived CDR1 and CDR2 are SEHNR and FQNEAQ (reference sequence). CDR3 in DNA: TGTGCCAGCAGCTTAAGCAGGGGCAGGAATCAGCCCCAGCATTTT. Translation: CASSLSRGRNQPQHF.

This rearrangement joins TRBV4-2 to TRBJ2-3; TRBD2 matches at 8 bases. Germline CDR1 reads LGHNA; CDR2 reads YNFKEQ. The CDR3 contains 15 residues. Germline trimming cut 4 bases from V and 2 bases from J; bases unmatched to any gene: 5. CDR3 sequence reads: CASSRGGPLTDTQYF. The CDR3 coding sequence is TGTGCCAGCAGCCGCGGGGGGCCCCTCACAGATACGCAGTATTTT.

This chain uses TRBV6-5 with TRBJ2-6; the D gene is possibly TRBD1 (6 bases). The V gene lost 6 bases and the J gene lost 0 bases, with 9 bases spanning the gap. The CDR3 extends over 15 amino acids. CDR1 is MNHEY, CDR2 SVGAGI, per germline. CDR3 loop: CASSLGASGANVLTF. CDR3 DNA: TGTGCCAGCAGCCTGGGGGCCTCTGGGGCCAACGTCCTGACTTTC.

In the case of this clone: Relative to the germline gene, one junction end is altered; a read error may explain this. This chain connects TRBV5-1 to TRBJ2-7, with 11 nucleotides matching TRBD1. The germline gives CDR1 SGHRS, CDR2 YFSETQ. This CDR3 comprises 13 residues. The CDR3: CASSPGTGGKEEF. The CDR3 DNA is TGCGCCAGCTCCCCCGGGACAGGGGGAAAGGAGGAGTTC.

This sequence joins TRBV6-5 and TRBJ1-6; possible D gene TRBD1, 6 bases. Germline V gives CDR1 MNHEY, CDR2 SVGAGI. V lost 6 bases and J 2 bases, leaving 11 bases between the germline ends. The CDR3 length is 15 residues. CDR3: CASRGTSTYNSPLHF. Written as DNA, the CDR3 is TGTGCCAGCAGGGGGACAAGTACCTATAATTCACCCCTCCACTTT.

This chain uses TRBV6-5 with TRBJ1-2; possible D gene TRBD1, 5 bases. This CDR3 is built from 13 residues. The V gene's germline CDR1 is MNHEY and CDR2 SVGAGI. V was clipped by 5 bases and J by 2 bases, with 9 bases between them. The chain's CDR3 is CASSRQTNYGYTF. The CDR3 DNA sequence: TGTGCCAGCAGTCGACAGACCAACTATGGCTACACCTTC.

There are a few counts of this clone. The chain carries TRBV5-4 and TRBJ2-7; 7 bases line up with TRBD1. The CDR3 extends over 16 amino acids. V was pared by 4 bases and J by 0 bases, with 10 bases of the junction left unmatched. CDR1 is SGHNT and CDR2 is YYREEE in the germline V gene (reference sequence). CDR3 bases: TGTGCCAGCAGCCCGGTGGGCGGACAGGCCTCCTACGAGCAGTACTTC. Encoded protein: CASSPVGGQASYEQYF.

The chain is built from TRBV28 and TRBJ2-7; TRBD2 matches 13 bases. CDR1 is MDHEN and CDR2 is SYDVKM in the germline V gene. CDR3 length equals 14 residues. Unmatched junction bases numbered 4, after V lost 5 bases and J lost 6 bases. CDR3 sequence: CASSTSGRAREQYF. The CDR3 DNA reads as TGTGCCAGCAGTACTAGCGGGAGGGCTCGCGAGCAGTACTTC.

For this clone: The junction does not match germline at one end; this may be a read error. V gene TRBV7-9 combines with J gene TRBJ1-2; D call uncertain. CDR1 is SEHNR and CDR2 is FQNEAQ in the germline V gene (reference sequence). The CDR3 length is 14 residues. The CDR3 here is CSSSPNPGNYGYTF. CDR3 coding DNA: TGTTCCAGCAGCCCTAATCCAGGCAACTATGGCTACACCTTC.

CDR3 loop: CASSTLAGGGEQYF. The DNA for the CDR3 is TGCGCCAGCAGCACCCTAGCGGGAGGGGGCGAGCAGTACTTC. The V and J genes are TRBV4-3 and TRBJ2-7, with 12 bases lining up with TRBD2. The V gene end was trimmed by 5 bases and the J gene end by 6 bases; junction bases not matched to a gene: 5. The CDR3 has 14 residues. CDR1 and CDR2 from the germline V gene are LGHNA and YSLEER.

This clone has more than one count but fewer than ten. V and J are TRBV4-3 and TRBJ1-4, with D unclear. Germline V gene data show CDR1 as LGHNA and CDR2 as YSLEER. V was cut by 0 bases and J by 0 bases, with 14 bases left in between. This CDR3 comprises 18 residues. CDR3: CASSQDGSRTSTNEKLFF. CDR3 coding DNA: TGCGCCAGCAGCCAAGACGGGTCGAGGACTTCAACTAATGAAAAACTGTTTTTT.

This clone was counted a few times. V gene TRBV7-9 combines with J gene TRBJ2-7; D not certain. The V and J ends lost 5 bases and 7 bases respectively, with 9 bases between them. The CDR3 spans 11 residues. In germline, CDR1 is SEHNR, CDR2 FQNEAQ (reference sequence). Here the CDR3 DNA reads TGTGCCAGCAGCCCAGTGTGGGAGCAGTACTTC. The encoded protein is CASSPVWEQYF.

In this sample, this clone turned up once. The chain combines TRBV6-6 with TRBJ2-7; TRBD2 aligns across 12 bases. Germline V gene sequence: CDR1 MNHNY, CDR2 SVGAGI (reference sequence). The CDR3 has 15 amino acids. The trim removed 7 bases at V and 2 bases at J, leaving 6 bases unmatched. CDR3 amino acids: CASTPGTSGPYEQYF. CDR3 sequence (DNA): TGTGCCAGCACCCCAGGGACTAGCGGGCCCTACGAGCAGTACTTC.

This chain uses TRBV7-2 with TRBJ2-6; D is undetermined. Trimming took 7 bases from V and 2 from J, leaving 12 bases between them. The CDR3 is 15 amino acids. In germline, CDR1 is SGHTA, CDR2 FQGNSA. CDR3 protein: CASKLIVAGANVLTF. The DNA for the CDR3 is TGTGCCAGCAAACTCATCGTGGCTGGGGCCAACGTCCTGACTTTC.

In its sample, this clone was seen once. The V gene is TRBV5-1, the J gene TRBJ1-2, with D hard to call. V was pared by 4 bases and J by 2 bases, with 12 bases between. Germline V gene data show CDR1 as SGHRS and CDR2 as YFSETQ. The CDR3 covers 14 residues. DNA of the CDR3: TGCGCCAGCAGCCCTGGACGGGGAAACTATGGCTACACCTTC. Its translation: CASSPGRGNYGYTF.

The rearrangement joins TRBV6-5 to TRBJ1-1; tentative D call: TRBD1 (5 bases). This CDR3 is built from 14 residues. V lost 8 bases and J lost 1, with 14 bases in between. Germline V gene sequence: CDR1 MNHEY, CDR2 SVGAGI. This CDR3 reads CASSPWGGNTEAFF. The CDR3 bases are TGTGCCAGCTCCCCCTGGGGCGGGAACACTGAAGCTTTCTTT.

This chain uses TRBV2 with TRBJ1-3, with a tentative D call TRBD1 (6 bases). The CDR3 runs to 18 residues. V shed 3 bases and J shed 5 bases, with 23 bases lying between them. Germline CDR1 SNHLY, CDR2 FYNNEI. This CDR3 reads CASSEEVGHRSVRNTIYF. The CDR3 DNA is TGTGCCAGCAGTGAGGAGGTGGGACACCGGTCGGTGAGAAACACCATATATTTT.